Reported below is one T cell receptor beta chain. No antigen is known for it. The sample comes from a study of shared clonotypes between healthy human individuals. About the study: A couple of women and three men aged 18 to 49 made up the donors. Study-level findings and limits: As a rule, naive subsets had a larger estimated richness than memory subsets. Non-shared clonotypes had lower generation probabilities than clonotypes shared by all four sorted-subset donors.

The DNA input per sorted-subset replicate PCR was about 190 ng, corresponding to 30,000 or so T cell genomes. Assay used: immunoSEQ multiplex PCR; TCRdb lists only in-frame clones, some missing. The table records fewer than 1.6 million clones, approximately 98.5% of them present only once. There are 14 residues in the CDR3. V lost 2 bases and J 0 bases, leaving 6 bases between the germline ends. Per germline, CDR1 LNHDA and CDR2 SQIVND (reference sequence). The gene calls are TRBV19 and TRBJ2-3; D is unresolved. Source material: naive CD4+ T cells sorted from blood. The subset is: CD45RA+ positively selected. This TCR derives from a man aged 25 to 40 in good health. The CDR3 loop reads CASSITTSTDTQYF. CDR3 in DNA: TGTGCCAGTAGTATAACCACTAGCACAGATACGCAGTATTTT. Supplemented by reference TRBV19 and TRBJ2-3, the full variable domain reads DGGITQSPKYLFRKEGQNVTLSCEQNLNHDAMYWYRQDPGQGLRLIYYSQIVNDFQKGDIAEGYSVSREKKESFPLTVTSAQKNPTAFYLCASSITTSTDTQYFGPGTRLTVL.